The next 25 T cell receptor beta chains were all read from a single sample in a study of blood T cell repertoires in COVID-19. Profiling relied on immunoSEQ multiplex PCR, and the TCRdb table lists in-frame clones only, not all of them. This table holds about 180,000 clones, about 90% found once. Input material: peripheral blood. These receptors were obtained from a man aged 40-50 years with active or convalescent COVID-19.

This chain joins TRBV10-1 and TRBJ1-1, with 10 bases aligning to TRBD1. The germline V gene has CDR1 WNHNN and CDR2 SYGVQD (reference sequence). This CDR3 comprises 14 residues. V lost 6 bases to trimming and J lost 5 bases; unmatched junction nucleotides: 6. CDR3 nucleotide sequence: TGCGCCAGCAGCCCGGACAGGGGGTTAACTGAAGCTTTCTTT. Translated, it gives CASSPDRGLTEAFF.

The J gene is TRBJ2-7, the V gene TRBV6-6, with D possibly TRBD2 on 5 matching bases. The CDR3 consists of 12 residues. Trimming removed 6 bases at V and 4 bases at J, with 10 bases between. Germline lookup yields CDR1 MNHNY and CDR2 SVGAGI (reference sequence). The CDR3 here is CASSISGYEQYF. In DNA, the CDR3 is TGTGCCAGCAGCATTTCGGGGTACGAGCAGTACTTC.

The sample holds a few counts of this clone. In DNA form, the CDR3 reads TGTGCCAGCAGCTCAACAGGGGGCGCGGTTAAGCCTGAAGCTTTCTTT. Translating gives CASSSTGGAVKPEAFF. The chain joins TRBV5-5 to TRBJ1-1; 9 bases agree with TRBD1. V trimming: 3 bases; J trimming: 6 bases; junction bases outside the gene matches: 12. Germline CDR1 reads SGHKS; CDR2 reads YYEKEE (reference sequence). The CDR3 is 16 residues long.

The chain joins TRBV15 to TRBJ2-3, with D hard to call. V lost 2 bases and J lost 3, with 6 bases in between. The length of the CDR3 is 13 residues. Germline CDR1 and CDR2: LNHNV and YYDKDF (reference sequence). Written as DNA, the CDR3 is TGTGCCACCAGCAGAAGGAGAACAGATACGCAGTATTTT. It translates to CATSRRRTDTQYF. Together with reference TRBV15 and TRBJ2-3, the CDR3 gives the full variable domain: DAMVIQNPRYQVTQFGKPVTLSCSQTLNHNVMYWYQQKSSQAPKLLFHYYDKDFNNEADTPDNFQSRRPNTSFCFLDIRSPGLGDTAMYLCATSRRRTDTQYFGPGTRLTVL.

The chain combines TRBV19 with TRBJ2-7, with D unclear. This CDR3 spans 11 amino acids. Trimming shortened V by 4 bases and J by 2 bases, and 3 bases separated the two germline ends. From germline, CDR1 is LNHDA and CDR2 SQIVND (reference sequence). The CDR3 loop reads CASSRAYEQYF. The CDR3 nucleotides read TGTGCCAGTAGTAGAGCCTACGAGCAGTACTTC.

The rearrangement joins TRBV19 to TRBJ2-7; TRBD1 matches 8 bases. Germline CDR1 reads LNHDA; CDR2 reads SQIVND (reference sequence). With 2 bases clipped from V and 7 bases from J, the junction kept 19 bases outside the gene matches. This CDR3 spans 18 amino acids. CDR3 sequence reads: CASSIKWIAAGGPWEQYF. Written as DNA, the CDR3 is TGTGCCAGTAGTATAAAGTGGATAGCGGCAGGGGGCCCTTGGGAGCAGTACTTC.

This chain connects TRBV7-2 to TRBJ1-2; the match to TRBD1 covers 7 bases. From germline, CDR1 is SGHTA and CDR2 FQGNSA. V was clipped by 1 base and J by 7 bases; unmatched bases: 3. The CDR3 is made up of 13 amino acids. Written as DNA, the CDR3 is TGTGCCAGCAGCTTAGAGGGGGCCCGTGGCTACACCTTC. Its protein product is CASSLEGARGYTF.

This clone has more than one count but fewer than ten. The V gene is TRBV14, the J gene TRBJ1-2, with D hard to call. Per the germline V gene, CDR1 is SGHDN and CDR2 is FVKESK. Deletions cut 0 bases from V and 3 bases from J, with 5 bases between. CDR3 length equals 13 residues. The CDR3 spells CASSQDLYYGYTF. Written as DNA, the CDR3 is TGTGCCAGCAGCCAAGATCTATACTATGGCTACACCTTC.

The chain joins TRBV5-1 to TRBJ2-3, with D perhaps matching TRBD1 (5 bases). CDR3 size: 16 residues. V gave up 5 bases and J gave up 0 bases, with 16 bases separating them. Germline lookup yields CDR1 SGHRS and CDR2 YFSETQ. CDR3 protein: CASRGFRQNSTDTQYF. Here the CDR3 DNA reads TGCGCCAGCAGGGGATTCCGACAGAATAGCACAGATACGCAGTATTTT.

V gene TRBV7-6 combines with J gene TRBJ2-1, with 12 bases aligning to TRBD2. CDR3 length: 16 amino acids. The J segment lost 1 base and the V segment lost 5 bases, leaving 3 bases of the junction unmatched. The germline CDR1 and CDR2 sequences are SGHVS and FNYEAQ. DNA of the CDR3: TGTGCCAGCAGCCCAGGACTAGCGGGATCCTACAATGAGCAGTTCTTC. Translation: CASSPGLAGSYNEQFF. The full variable domain, rest sourced from reference TRBV7-6 and TRBJ2-1, is GAGVSQSPRYKVTKRGQDVALRCDPISGHVSLYWYRQALGQGPEFLTYFNYEAQQDKSGLPNDRFSAERPEGSISTLTIQRTEQRDSAMYRCASSPGLAGSYNEQFFGPGTRLTVL.

This chain uses TRBV5-8 with TRBJ2-2; weak D call: TRBD2 (6 bases). V lost 1 base and J 3 bases, leaving 13 bases between the germline ends. The CDR3 spans 16 residues. Germline CDR1 is SGHTS and CDR2 is YDEGEE. CDR3 residues: CASSLIGGVDTGELFF. As DNA, the CDR3 is TGTGCCAGCAGCTTGATTGGCGGGGTAGACACCGGGGAGCTGTTTTTT.

This sequence joins TRBV9 and TRBJ1-5; D is perhaps TRBD1 (6 bases). The V gene's germline CDR1 is SGDLS and CDR2 YYNGEE. Trimming took 4 bases from V and 7 from J, leaving 15 bases between them. The CDR3 is 14 residues long. Written as DNA, the CDR3 is TGTGCCAGCAGCCTAGGGGACACCTCACAGCCCCAGCATTTT. This sequence encodes CASSLGDTSQPQHF.

V and J are TRBV30 and TRBJ1-2, with a weak D call TRBD1 (6 bases). This CDR3 spans 15 amino acids. Trimming shortened V by 1 base and J by 4 bases, and 16 bases separated the two germline ends. Germline V CDR1 and CDR2: GTSNPN, SVGIG (reference sequence). The CDR3 here is CAWSAGTPSAYGYTF. The CDR3 DNA follows: TGTGCCTGGAGTGCCGGGACACCCTCCGCCTATGGCTACACCTTC.

The V call is TRBV9, the J call TRBJ1-5; D not certain. The CDR3 is 13 amino acids. In germline, CDR1 is SGDLS, CDR2 YYNGEE. The V gene lost 3 bases and the J gene lost 5 bases, with 9 bases spanning the gap. Here the CDR3 DNA reads TGTGCCAGCAGCGCCAGTATTGATCAGCCCCAGCATTTT. This sequence encodes CASSASIDQPQHF.

The V gene is TRBV7-8, the J gene TRBJ1-1; tentatively, D is TRBD1 (5 bases). CDR3 size: 12 residues. Trimming left V 5 bases short and J 8 bases short, with 12 bases between. CDR1 is SGHVS, CDR2 FQNEAQ, per germline. CDR3: CASSPRAGEAFF. The CDR3 coding sequence is TGTGCCAGCAGCCCCAGGGCAGGGGAAGCTTTCTTT.

This chain joins TRBV5-4 and TRBJ1-6; 7 bases fit TRBD1. Trimming removed 0 bases from V and 4 bases from J; junction bases left unmatched: 4. Germline CDR1 and CDR2: SGHNT and YYREEE (reference sequence). This CDR3 spans 16 amino acids. Written as DNA, the CDR3 is TGTGCCAGCAGCTTGGGGAAGGGACAGTATAATTCACCCCTCCACTTT. Its translation is CASSLGKGQYNSPLHF.

This clone turned up a few times. This rearrangement joins TRBV11-2 to TRBJ1-4; D is unclear. Trimming removed 2 bases from V and 10 bases from J, with 8 bases in between. Germline CDR1 is SGHAT and CDR2 is FQNNGV. The CDR3 consists of 12 residues. CDR3 protein: CASSLNAVKLFF. In DNA form, the CDR3 reads TGTGCCAGCAGCTTAAATGCGGTAAAACTGTTTTTT.

The V gene is TRBV7-2, the J gene TRBJ2-5; 10 bases match TRBD2. Per germline, CDR1 SGHTA and CDR2 FQGNSA. Trimming took 5 bases from V and 0 from J; bases not matched to a gene: 3. This CDR3 is built from 15 residues. The CDR3: CASSGLAANQETQYF. Here the CDR3 DNA reads TGTGCCAGCAGCGGACTAGCGGCCAACCAAGAGACCCAGTACTTC. The full variable domain, with the rest looked up from reference TRBV7-2 and TRBJ2-5, is GAGVSQSPSNKVTEKGKDVELRCDPISGHTALYWYRQSLGQGLEFLIYFQGNSAPDKSGLPSDRFSAERTGGSVSTLTIQRTQQEDSAVYLCASSGLAANQETQYFGPGTRLLVL.

This CDR3 is CASSGIGQGRQFEKLFF. DNA for the CDR3: TGTGCCAGTAGTGGAATCGGACAGGGAAGGCAATTTGAAAAACTGTTTTTT. The rearrangement uses TRBV19 and TRBJ1-4, with TRBD1 matching over 8 bases. This CDR3 contains 17 residues. V lost 5 bases, J lost 7 bases, and 15 bases stayed unmatched. Germline CDR1 LNHDA, CDR2 SQIVND (reference sequence).

This clone has only a few counts. The chain links TRBV7-2 to TRBJ1-6, with D possibly being TRBD1 (5 bases). Germline CDR1 SGHTA, CDR2 FQGNSA. V lost 3 bases, J lost 4 bases, and 13 bases lay in between. The length of the CDR3 is 16 residues. CDR3 region: CASSFGQGAYNSPLHF. DNA of the CDR3: TGTGCCAGCAGCTTTGGGCAGGGCGCTTATAATTCACCCCTCCACTTT.

This clone has a handful of counts. The rearrangement joins TRBV6-5 to TRBJ1-1; 9 bases are shared with TRBD1. J gave up 5 bases and V 7 bases, and 11 bases lay outside the gene matches. The CDR3 has 15 residues. Germline V gives CDR1 MNHEY, CDR2 SVGAGI. CDR3 nucleotides: TGTGCCAGCATCGCAGCGGACAGGGGCAAGACTGAAGCTTTCTTT. Encoded protein: CASIAADRGKTEAFF.

The table lists this clone with a few counts. The chain combines TRBV19 with TRBJ1-2; a possible D gene is TRBD1 (6 bases). The CDR3 loop spans 16 amino acids. Per the germline V gene, CDR1 is LNHDA and CDR2 is SQIVND (reference sequence). Deletions cut 0 bases from V and 7 bases from J, with 18 bases between. The CDR3 region is CASSIDRNRVRSGYTF. CDR3 bases: TGTGCCAGTAGTATAGATCGGAACAGGGTAAGGTCTGGCTACACCTTC. The complete variable domain, with remaining parts taken from reference TRBV19 and TRBJ1-2, reads DGGITQSPKYLFRKEGQNVTLSCEQNLNHDAMYWYRQDPGQGLRLIYYSQIVNDFQKGDIAEGYSVSREKKESFPLTVTSAQKNPTAFYLCASSIDRNRVRSGYTFGSGTRLTVV.

The chain couples TRBV6-5 to TRBJ2-1, with TRBD1 matching 9 bases. The CDR3 has 12 residues. J lost 8 bases, V lost 10 bases, and 6 bases had no gene match. Germline V gene lookup returns CDR1 MNHEY and CDR2 SVGAGI. CDR3 in DNA: TGTGCCACAAACAGGGGGCACGATGAGCAGTTCTTC. Protein sequence: CATNRGHDEQFF.

The chain couples TRBV19 to TRBJ2-2; 9 bases are shared with TRBD2. The CDR3 is made up of 19 amino acids. J gave up 6 bases and V 6 bases, and 20 bases lay outside the gene matches. Germline values: CDR1 LNHDA, CDR2 SQIVND (reference sequence). CDR3 sequence: CASRRYHGGGDFVAGELFF. CDR3 bases: TGTGCCAGTAGACGCTATCACGGCGGGGGGGATTTCGTTGCCGGGGAGCTGTTTTTT.

The chain has TRBV2 and TRBJ2-7; 8 bases map to TRBD1. The CDR3 sequence is 20 residues long. With V trimmed by 2 bases and J by 3 bases, 21 bases remained unmatched. CDR1 is SNHLY and CDR2 is FYNNEI in the germline V gene. The CDR3 sequence: CASSEIPLAGGRMRSYEQYF. The CDR3 nucleotides read TGTGCCAGCAGTGAAATCCCCCTGGCAGGGGGCCGGATGCGGAGCTACGAGCAGTACTTC. Complete variable domain (other parts from reference TRBV2 and TRBJ2-7): EPEVTQTPSHQVTQMGQEVILRCVPISNHLYFYWYRQILGQKVEFLVSFYNNEISEKSEIFDDQFSVERPDGSNFTLKIRSTKLEDSAMYFCASSEIPLAGGRMRSYEQYFGPGTRLTVT.